Reported below is one T cell receptor (beta chain). Since all of the isolated RNA was reverse transcribed, expressed TCRB transcripts were what got sequenced. TCRdb keeps only in-frame clones here, not all; method: immunoSEQ multiplex PCR. The data show 450,000 to 600,000 clones, 30% seen once. With 6 bases clipped from V and 6 bases from J, the junction kept 14 bases outside the gene matches. The CDR3 has 17 amino acids. Germline V gene sequence: CDR1 SEHNR, CDR2 FQNEAQ (reference sequence). These data belong to a study of beta chain features in type 1 diabetes. This chain uses TRBV7-9 with TRBJ2-3; 11 nucleotides match TRBD2. This TCR came from a man younger than 35 in good health. Sequencing was carried out using naive CD4+ T cells from blood. As DNA, the CDR3 is TGTGCCAGCAGACATGCTGCCGGGACTAGCGGTACTGATACGCAGTATTTT. Its protein product is CASRHAAGTSGTDTQYF.